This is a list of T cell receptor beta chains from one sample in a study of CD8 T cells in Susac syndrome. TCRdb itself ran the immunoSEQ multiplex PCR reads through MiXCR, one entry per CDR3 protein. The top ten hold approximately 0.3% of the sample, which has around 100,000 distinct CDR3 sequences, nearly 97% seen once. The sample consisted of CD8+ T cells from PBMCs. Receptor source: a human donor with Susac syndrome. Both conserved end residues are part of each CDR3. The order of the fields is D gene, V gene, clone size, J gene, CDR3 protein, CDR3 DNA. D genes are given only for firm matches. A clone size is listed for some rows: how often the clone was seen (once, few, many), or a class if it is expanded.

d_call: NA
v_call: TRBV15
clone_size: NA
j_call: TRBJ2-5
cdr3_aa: CATSRTLEEETQYF
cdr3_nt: TGTGCCACCAGCAGAACCCTAGAAGAAGAGACCCAGTACTTC

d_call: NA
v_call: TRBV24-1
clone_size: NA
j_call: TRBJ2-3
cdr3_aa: CATSESSTDTQYF
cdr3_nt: TGTGCCACCAGTGAGTCTAGCACAGATACGCAGTATTTT

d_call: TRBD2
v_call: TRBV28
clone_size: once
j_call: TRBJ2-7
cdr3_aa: CASGEGLLYEQYF
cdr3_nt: TGTGCCAGCGGGGAGGGACTTCTTTACGAGCAGTACTTC

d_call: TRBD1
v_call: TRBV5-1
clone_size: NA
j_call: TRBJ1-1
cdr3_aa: CASSLGDRDGTEAFF
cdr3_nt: TGCGCCAGCAGCTTGGGGGACAGGGACGGCACTGAAGCTTTCTTT

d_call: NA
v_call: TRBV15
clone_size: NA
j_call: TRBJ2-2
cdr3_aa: CATSRGSRGTGELFF
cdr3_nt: TGTGCCACCAGCAGAGGGTCCAGAGGCACCGGGGAGCTGTTTTTT

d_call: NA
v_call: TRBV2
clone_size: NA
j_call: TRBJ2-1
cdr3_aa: CASVGRNNEQFF
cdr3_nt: TGTGCCAGCGTGGGCAGAAACAATGAGCAGTTCTTC

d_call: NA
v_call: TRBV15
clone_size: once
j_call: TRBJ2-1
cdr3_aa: CATSSTETDEQFF
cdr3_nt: TGTGCCACCAGCAGTACGGAGACTGATGAGCAGTTCTTC

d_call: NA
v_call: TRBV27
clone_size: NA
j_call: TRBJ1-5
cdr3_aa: CASSLGLGNQPQHF
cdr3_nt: TGTGCCAGCAGTTTAGGACTAGGGAATCAGCCCCAGCATTTT

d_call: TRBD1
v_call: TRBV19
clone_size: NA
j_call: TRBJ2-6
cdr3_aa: CASSRDRVGANVLTF
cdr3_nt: TGTGCCAGTAGTAGAGACAGGGTTGGGGCCAACGTCCTGACTTTC

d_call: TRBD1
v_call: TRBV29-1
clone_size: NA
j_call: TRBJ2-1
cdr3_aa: CSVDSTGVYNEQFF
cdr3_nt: TGCAGCGTTGACTCCACAGGGGTCTACAATGAGCAGTTCTTC

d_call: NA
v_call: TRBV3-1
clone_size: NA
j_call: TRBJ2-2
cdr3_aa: CASSQERTANTGELFF
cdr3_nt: TGTGCCAGCAGCCAAGAACGGACAGCGAACACCGGGGAGCTGTTTTTT

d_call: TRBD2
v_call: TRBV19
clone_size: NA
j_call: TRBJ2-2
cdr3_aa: CAIGGNPNTGELFF
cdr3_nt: TGTGCCATCGGGGGGAACCCAAACACCGGGGAGCTGTTTTTT

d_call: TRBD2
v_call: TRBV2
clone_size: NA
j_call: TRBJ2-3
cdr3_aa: CASSELTSGTDTQYF
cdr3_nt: TGTGCCAGCAGTGAACTGACTAGCGGCACAGATACGCAGTATTTT

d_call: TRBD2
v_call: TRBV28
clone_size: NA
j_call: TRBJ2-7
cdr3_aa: CASNRASGISYEQYF
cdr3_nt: TGTGCCAGCAATAGAGCTAGCGGTATCTCCTACGAGCAGTACTTC

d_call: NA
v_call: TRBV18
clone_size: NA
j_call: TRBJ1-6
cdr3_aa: CASSDRADNSPLHF
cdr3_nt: TGTGCCAGCTCGGACCGGGCCGATAATTCACCCCTCCACTTT

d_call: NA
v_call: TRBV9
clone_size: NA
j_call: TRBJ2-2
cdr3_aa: CASSVEHTGELFF
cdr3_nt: TGTGCCAGCAGCGTAGAGCACACCGGGGAGCTGTTTTTT

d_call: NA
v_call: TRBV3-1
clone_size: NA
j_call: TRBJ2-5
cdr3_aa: CASSQDRFKETQYF
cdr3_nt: TGTGCCAGCAGCCAAGACCGGTTTAAAGAGACCCAGTACTTC

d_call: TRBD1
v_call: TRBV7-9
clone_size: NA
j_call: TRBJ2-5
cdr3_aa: CASSFRDREPQETQYF
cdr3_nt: TGTGCCAGCAGTTTTCGAGACAGGGAACCTCAAGAGACCCAGTACTTC

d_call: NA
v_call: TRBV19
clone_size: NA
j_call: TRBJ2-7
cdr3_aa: CASSPLISHTAYEQYF
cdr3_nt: TGTGCCAGTAGTCCCCTTATCTCCCACACAGCCTACGAGCAGTACTTC

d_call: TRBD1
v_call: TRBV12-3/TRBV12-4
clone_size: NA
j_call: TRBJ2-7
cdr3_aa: CASSSGAGGNYEQYF
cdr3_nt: TGTGCCAGCAGCTCCGGGGCAGGGGGCAACTACGAGCAGTACTTC

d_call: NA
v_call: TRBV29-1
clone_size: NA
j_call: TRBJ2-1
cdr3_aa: CSAWQGLSNNEQFF
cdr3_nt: TGCAGCGCTTGGCAGGGTTTATCGAACAATGAGCAGTTCTTC

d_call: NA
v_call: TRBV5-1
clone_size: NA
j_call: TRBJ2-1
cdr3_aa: CASQTGDSYNEQFF
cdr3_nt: TGCGCCAGCCAGACTGGAGACTCCTACAATGAGCAGTTCTTC

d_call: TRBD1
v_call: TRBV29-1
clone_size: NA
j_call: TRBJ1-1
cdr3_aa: CSVDMGDRGQTEAFF
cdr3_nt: TGCAGCGTTGACATGGGGGACAGGGGACAAACTGAAGCTTTCTTT

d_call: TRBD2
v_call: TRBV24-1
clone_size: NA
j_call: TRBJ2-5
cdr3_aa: CATSDLREDGETQYF
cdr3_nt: TGTGCCACCAGTGATTTACGGGAGGATGGAGAGACCCAGTACTTC

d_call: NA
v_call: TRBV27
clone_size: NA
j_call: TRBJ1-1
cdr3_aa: CASSLSGPGEAFF
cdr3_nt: TGTGCCAGCAGTTTATCGGGGCCCGGAGAAGCTTTCTTT

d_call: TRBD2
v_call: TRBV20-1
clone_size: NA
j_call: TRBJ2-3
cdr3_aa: CSARKIAGDTDTQYF
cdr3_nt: TGCAGTGCTAGAAAAATAGCGGGAGACACAGATACGCAGTATTTT

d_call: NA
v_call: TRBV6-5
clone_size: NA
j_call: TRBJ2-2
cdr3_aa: CASSLKSTGTGELFF
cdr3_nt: TGTGCCAGCAGTTTGAAATCCACAGGGACCGGGGAGCTGTTTTTT

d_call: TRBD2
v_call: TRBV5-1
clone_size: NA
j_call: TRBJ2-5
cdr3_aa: CASRGGLAALQETQYF
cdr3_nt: TGCGCCAGCAGGGGGGGACTAGCGGCCCTCCAAGAGACCCAGTACTTC

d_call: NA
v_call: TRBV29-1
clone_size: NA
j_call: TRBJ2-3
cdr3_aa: CSTSTDTQYF
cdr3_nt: TGCAGCACTAGCACAGATACGCAGTATTTT

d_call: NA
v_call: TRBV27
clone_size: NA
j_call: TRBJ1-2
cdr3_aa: CASSQGRANYGYTF
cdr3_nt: TGTGCCAGCAGCCAGGGCCGAGCTAACTATGGCTACACCTTC

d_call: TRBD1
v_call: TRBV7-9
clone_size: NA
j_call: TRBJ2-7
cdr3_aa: CASGITGARSYEQYF
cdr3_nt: TGTGCCAGCGGGATCACAGGGGCCCGCTCCTACGAGCAGTACTTC

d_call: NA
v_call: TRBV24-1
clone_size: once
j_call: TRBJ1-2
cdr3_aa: CATSESDSNYGYTF
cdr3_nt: TGTGCCACCAGTGAGTCGGACAGTAACTATGGCTACACCTTC

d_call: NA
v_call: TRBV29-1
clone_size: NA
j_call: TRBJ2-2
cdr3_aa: CSVAVPTGELFF
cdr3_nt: TGCAGCGTGGCCGTTCCAACCGGGGAGCTGTTTTTT

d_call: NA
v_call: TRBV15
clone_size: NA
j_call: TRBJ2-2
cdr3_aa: CATSTRQDTGELFF
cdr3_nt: TGTGCCACCAGCACAAGACAGGATACCGGGGAGCTGTTTTTT

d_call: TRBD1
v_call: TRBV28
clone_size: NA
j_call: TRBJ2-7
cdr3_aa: CASRPGTGGYEQYF
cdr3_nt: TGTGCCAGCAGACCCGGGACAGGGGGCTACGAGCAGTACTTC

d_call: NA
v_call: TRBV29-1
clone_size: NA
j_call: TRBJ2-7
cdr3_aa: CSVESLPGEQYF
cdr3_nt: TGCAGCGTTGAGAGTTTGCCGGGCGAGCAGTACTTC

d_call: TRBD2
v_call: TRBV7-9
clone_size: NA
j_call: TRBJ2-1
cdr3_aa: CASSALAGGVNEQFF
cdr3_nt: TGTGCCAGCAGCGCCCTAGCGGGAGGGGTGAATGAGCAGTTCTTC

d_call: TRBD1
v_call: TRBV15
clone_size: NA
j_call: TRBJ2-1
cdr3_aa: CATSDRGSDEQFF
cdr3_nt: TGTGCCACCTCAGACAGGGGATCGGATGAGCAGTTCTTC

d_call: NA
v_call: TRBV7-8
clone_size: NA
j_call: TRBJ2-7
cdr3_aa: CASSLAVYRDYEQYF
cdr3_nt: TGTGCCAGCAGCTTAGCGGTCTACCGAGACTACGAGCAGTACTTC

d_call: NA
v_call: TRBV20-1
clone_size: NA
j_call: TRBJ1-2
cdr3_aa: CSAITYRTEPGYTF
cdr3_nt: TGCAGTGCTATCACTTACAGGACCGAGCCTGGCTACACCTTC

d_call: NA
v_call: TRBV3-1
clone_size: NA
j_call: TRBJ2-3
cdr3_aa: CASSLGTLVGSDTQYF
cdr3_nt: TGTGCCAGCAGCCTCGGGACTCTAGTAGGGTCAGATACGCAGTATTTT

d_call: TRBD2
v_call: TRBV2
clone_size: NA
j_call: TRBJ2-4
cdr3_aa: CASIPRSLAGRDQYF
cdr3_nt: TGTGCCAGCATCCCCCGCTCACTAGCGGGGAGGGATCAGTACTTC

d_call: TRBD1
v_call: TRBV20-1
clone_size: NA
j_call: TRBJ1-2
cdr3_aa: CSAMQGGGNYGYTF
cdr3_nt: TGCAGTGCCATGCAGGGGGGCGGGAACTATGGCTACACCTTC

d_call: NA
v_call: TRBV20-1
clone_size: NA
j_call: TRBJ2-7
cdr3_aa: CSARRTGYEQYF
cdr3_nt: TGCAGTGCTAGAAGAACGGGCTACGAGCAGTACTTC

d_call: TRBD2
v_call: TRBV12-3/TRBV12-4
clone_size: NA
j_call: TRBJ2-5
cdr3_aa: CASSSSKRLAVETQYF
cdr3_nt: TGTGCCAGCAGTTCTTCCAAGAGACTAGCCGTGGAGACCCAGTACTTC

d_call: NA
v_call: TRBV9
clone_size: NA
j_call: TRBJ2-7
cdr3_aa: CASSPTTGTYEQYF
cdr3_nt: TGTGCCAGCAGCCCAACGACGGGAACCTACGAGCAGTACTTC

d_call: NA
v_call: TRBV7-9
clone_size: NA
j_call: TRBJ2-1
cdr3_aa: CASSVGPESSYNEQFF
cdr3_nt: TGTGCCAGCAGCGTAGGGCCTGAAAGCTCCTACAATGAGCAGTTCTTC

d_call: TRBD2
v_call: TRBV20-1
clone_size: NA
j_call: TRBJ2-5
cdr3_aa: CSASNPSSGGGDQYF
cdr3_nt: TGCAGTGCTTCAAATCCATCTAGCGGGGGGGGCGACCAGTACTTC

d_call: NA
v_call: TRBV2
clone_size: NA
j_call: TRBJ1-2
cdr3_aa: CASSAGPIGGYTF
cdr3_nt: TGTGCCAGCAGCGCCGGGCCCATTGGTGGCTACACCTTC

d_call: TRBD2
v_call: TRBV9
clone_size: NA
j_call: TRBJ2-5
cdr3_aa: CASSWTSGGEETQYF
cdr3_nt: TGTGCCAGCAGCTGGACTAGCGGGGGGGAAGAGACCCAGTACTTC

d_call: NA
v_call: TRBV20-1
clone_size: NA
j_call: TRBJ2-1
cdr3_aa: CSAREGAGSSYNEQFF
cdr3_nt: TGCAGTGCTAGAGAAGGGGCGGGGAGCTCCTACAATGAGCAGTTCTTC

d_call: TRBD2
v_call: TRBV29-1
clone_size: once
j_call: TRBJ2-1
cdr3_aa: CSAETSGRGYNEQFF
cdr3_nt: TGCAGCGCTGAGACTAGCGGGAGAGGCTACAATGAGCAGTTCTTC

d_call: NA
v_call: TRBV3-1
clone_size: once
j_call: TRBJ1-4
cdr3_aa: CASSQRVNEKLFF
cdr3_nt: TGTGCCAGCAGCCAACGGGTCAATGAAAAACTGTTTTTT